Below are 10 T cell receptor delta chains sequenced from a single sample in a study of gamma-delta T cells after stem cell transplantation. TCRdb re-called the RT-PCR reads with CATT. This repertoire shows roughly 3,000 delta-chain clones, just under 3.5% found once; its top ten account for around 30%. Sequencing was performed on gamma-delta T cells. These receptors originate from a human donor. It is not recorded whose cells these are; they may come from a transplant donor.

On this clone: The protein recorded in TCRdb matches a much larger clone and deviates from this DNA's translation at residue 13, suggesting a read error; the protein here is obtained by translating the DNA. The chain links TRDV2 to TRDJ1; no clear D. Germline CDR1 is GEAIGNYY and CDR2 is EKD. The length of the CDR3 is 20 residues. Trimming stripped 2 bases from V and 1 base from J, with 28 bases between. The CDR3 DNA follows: TGTGCCTGTGACAACCTCTTACCCGCTGAGGGACCCCGGGCCACCGATAAACTCATCTTT. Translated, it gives CACDNLLPAEGPRATDKLIF.

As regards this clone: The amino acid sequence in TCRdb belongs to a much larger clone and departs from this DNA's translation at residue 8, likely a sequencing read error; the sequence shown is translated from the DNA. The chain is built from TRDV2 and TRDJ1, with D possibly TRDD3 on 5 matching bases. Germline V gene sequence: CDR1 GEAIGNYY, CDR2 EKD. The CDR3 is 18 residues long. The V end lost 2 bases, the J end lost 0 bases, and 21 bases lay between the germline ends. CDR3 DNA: TGTGCCTGTGACAGTGTACTGGAGGACCAAGGGTACACCGATAAACTCATCTTT. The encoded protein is CACDSVLEDQGYTDKLIF.

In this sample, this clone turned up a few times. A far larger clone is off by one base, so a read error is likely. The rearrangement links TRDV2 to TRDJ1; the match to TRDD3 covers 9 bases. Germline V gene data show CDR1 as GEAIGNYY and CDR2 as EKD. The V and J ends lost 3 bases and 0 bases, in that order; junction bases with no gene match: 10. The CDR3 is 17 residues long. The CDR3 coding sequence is TGTGCCTGTGACCCAAGTTACTGGGGGACACACACCGATAAACTCATCTTT. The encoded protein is CACDPSYWGTHTDKLIF.

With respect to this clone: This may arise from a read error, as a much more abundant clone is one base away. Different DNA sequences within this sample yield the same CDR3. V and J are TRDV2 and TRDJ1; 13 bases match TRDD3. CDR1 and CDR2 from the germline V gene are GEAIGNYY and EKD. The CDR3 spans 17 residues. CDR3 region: CACDTISDWGIRDKLIF. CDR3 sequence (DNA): TGTGCCTGTGACACGATCTCTGACTGGGGGATACGCGATAAGCTCATCTTT.

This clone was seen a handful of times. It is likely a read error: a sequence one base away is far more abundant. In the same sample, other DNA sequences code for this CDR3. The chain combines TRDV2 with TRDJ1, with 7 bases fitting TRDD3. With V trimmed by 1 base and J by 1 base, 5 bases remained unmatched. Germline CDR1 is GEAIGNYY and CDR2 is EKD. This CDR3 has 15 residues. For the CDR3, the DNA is TGTGCCTGTGACACTCTGGGGGCCATCACCGATAAACTCATCTTT. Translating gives CACDTLGAITDKLIF.

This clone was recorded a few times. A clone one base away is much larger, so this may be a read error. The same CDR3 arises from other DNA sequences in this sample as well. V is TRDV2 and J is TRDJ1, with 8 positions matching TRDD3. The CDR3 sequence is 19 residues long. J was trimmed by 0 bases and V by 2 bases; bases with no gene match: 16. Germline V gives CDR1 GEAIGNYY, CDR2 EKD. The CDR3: CACDSLRGEGDMYTDKLIF. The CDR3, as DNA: TGTGCCTGTGACAGCCTTCGGGGTGAGGGGGATATGTACACCGATAAACTCATCTTT.

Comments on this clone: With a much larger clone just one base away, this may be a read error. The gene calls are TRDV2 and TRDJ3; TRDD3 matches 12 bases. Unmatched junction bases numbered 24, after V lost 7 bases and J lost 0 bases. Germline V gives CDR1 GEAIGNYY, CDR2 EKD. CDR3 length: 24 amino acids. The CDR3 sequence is CACFSGYTVLGDTKSSWDTRQMFF. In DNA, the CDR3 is TGTGCCTGCTTCTCCGGGTACACCGTACTGGGGGATACTAAGAGCTCCTGGGACACCCGACAGATGTTTTTC.

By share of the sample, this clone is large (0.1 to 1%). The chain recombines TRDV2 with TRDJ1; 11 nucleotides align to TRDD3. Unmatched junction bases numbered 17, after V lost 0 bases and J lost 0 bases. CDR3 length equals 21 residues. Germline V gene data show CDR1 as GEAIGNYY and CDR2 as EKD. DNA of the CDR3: TGTGCCTGTGACACCGTAACGTTGGGGGATACGCGGGGCTCGAACACCGATAAACTCATCTTT. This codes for CACDTVTLGDTRGSNTDKLIF.

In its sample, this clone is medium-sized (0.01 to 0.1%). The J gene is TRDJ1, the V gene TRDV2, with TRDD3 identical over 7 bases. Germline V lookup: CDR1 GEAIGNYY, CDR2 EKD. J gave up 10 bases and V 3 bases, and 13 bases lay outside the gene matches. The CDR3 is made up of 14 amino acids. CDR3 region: CACDSLGEKAGLIF. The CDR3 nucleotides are TGTGCCTGTGACTCTTTGGGGGAGAAGGCGGGACTCATCTTT.

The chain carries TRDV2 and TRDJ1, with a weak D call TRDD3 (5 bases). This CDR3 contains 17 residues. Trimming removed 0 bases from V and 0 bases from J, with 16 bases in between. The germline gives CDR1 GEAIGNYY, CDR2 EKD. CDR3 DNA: TGTGCCTGTGACACCGTCGGGGGGGGGCTATACACCGATAAACTCATCTTT. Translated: CACDTVGGGLYTDKLIF.